The 18 T cell receptor beta chains in this list originate from one sample, sequenced in a study of blood T cell repertoires in COVID-19. Sequenced by immunoSEQ multiplex PCR; TCRdb stores in-frame clones only, minus some. The data hold about 240,000 clones, with 88% observed a single time. The source material was peripheral blood. These receptors originate from a woman aged 40 to 50 who had recovered from COVID-19.

The rearrangement uses TRBV4-3 and TRBJ2-1; D may be TRBD1 (6 bases). The V end was cut by 4 bases, the J end by 1 base, with 14 bases between. The CDR3 contains 16 residues. Germline assignment: CDR1 LGHNA and CDR2 YSLEER. CDR3 DNA sequence: TGCGCCAGCAGCCCACAGGGCGCCTCTTCCTACAATGAGCAGTTCTTC. As protein: CASSPQGASSYNEQFF.

V usage is TRBV15 and J usage is TRBJ2-5, with TRBD2 matching 9 bases. V trimming: 5 bases; J trimming: 4 bases; junction bases outside the gene matches: 17. CDR3 length equals 18 residues. CDR1 LNHNV and CDR2 YYDKDF come from the germline V gene (reference sequence). The CDR3 loop is CATSSPAPAGGFGETQYF. Written as DNA, the CDR3 is TGTGCCACCAGCTCCCCCGCCCCAGCGGGAGGATTTGGAGAGACCCAGTACTTC.

V gene TRBV30 combines with J gene TRBJ2-7; D may be TRBD2 (5 bases). Per the germline V gene, CDR1 is GTSNPN and CDR2 is SVGIG (reference sequence). Trimming left V 3 bases short and J 6 bases short, with 15 bases between. The CDR3 sequence is 13 residues long. For the CDR3, the DNA is TGTGCCTGGAGGAGGCGCCGGGATGGCGAGCAGTACTTC. It encodes CAWRRRRDGEQYF. Combining the CDR3 with reference TRBV30 and TRBJ2-7 gives the whole variable domain SQTIHQWPATLVQPVGSPLSLECTVEGTSNPNLYWYRQAAGRGLQLLFYSVGIGQISSEVPQNLSASRPQDRQFILSSKKLLLSDSGFYLCAWRRRRDGEQYFGPGTRLTVT.

The chain has TRBV7-3 and TRBJ2-3, with 11 bases fitting TRBD2. This CDR3 has 14 amino acids. The junction had 0 bases not matched to a gene; V was cut back by 2 bases and J by 5 bases. Looked up from germline, CDR1 is SGHTA and CDR2 is FQGTGA. CDR3 DNA sequence: TGTGCCAGCAGCTTAGGGACTAGCGGAGATACGCAGTATTTT. Its protein product is CASSLGTSGDTQYF.

Only one count was recorded for this clone. V usage is TRBV24-1 and J usage is TRBJ1-2, with D perhaps TRBD1 (5 bases). CDR1 and CDR2 (germline): KGHDR, SFDVKD. The CDR3 spans 15 residues. V was shortened by 0 bases and J by 2 bases, with 9 bases between the two germline ends. The CDR3 is CATSDLSRGNYGYTF. The DNA for the CDR3 is TGTGCCACCAGTGATTTGTCGCGGGGGAACTATGGCTACACCTTC.

This clone came up once. The chain couples TRBV10-3 to TRBJ1-2; TRBD1 matches 9 bases. There are 17 residues in the CDR3. J lost 2 bases, V lost 2 bases, and 9 bases had no gene match. The germline CDR1 and CDR2 sequences are ENHRY and SYGVKD. The CDR3 sequence: CAISEPGDRASNYGYTF. CDR3 nucleotide sequence: TGTGCCATCAGTGAGCCCGGGGACAGGGCATCGAACTATGGCTACACCTTC.

This clone was seen once. V gene TRBV2 combines with J gene TRBJ2-7; 7 bases fit TRBD1. Germline loops: CDR1 SNHLY, CDR2 FYNNEI. This CDR3 has 15 amino acids. V lost 6 bases, J lost 2 bases, and 10 bases stayed unmatched. The chain's CDR3 is CASRGNRGPTYEQYF. The CDR3 DNA follows: TGTGCCAGCAGGGGAAACAGGGGACCCACCTACGAGCAGTACTTC.

This rearrangement joins TRBV28 to TRBJ1-1, with 8 bases aligning to TRBD1. The CDR3 has 15 amino acids. The trim removed 1 base at V and 5 bases at J, leaving 6 bases unmatched. Germline assignment: CDR1 MDHEN and CDR2 SYDVKM. The CDR3 DNA sequence: TGTGCCAGCAGTTTATCCCGACAGGGGAGGACTGAAGCTTTCTTT. This codes for CASSLSRQGRTEAFF.

The genes are TRBV6-1 and TRBJ1-5; the match to TRBD1 covers 9 bases. The CDR3 consists of 18 residues. Germline lookup yields CDR1 MNHNS and CDR2 SASEGT. V was pared by 0 bases and J by 11 bases, with 17 bases of the junction left unmatched. The CDR3 loop reads CASSEAGWTGASQSAQHF. CDR3 bases: TGTGCCAGCAGTGAAGCGGGTTGGACAGGGGCCAGCCAATCGGCCCAGCATTTT.

The chain carries TRBV27 and TRBJ2-7; D possibly corresponds to TRBD1 (5 bases). The V end lost 3 bases, the J end lost 3 bases, and 12 bases lay between the germline ends. Germline V gene sequence: CDR1 MNHEY, CDR2 SMNVEV (reference sequence). CDR3 length equals 14 residues. The CDR3 bases are TGTGCCAGCAGTTTGGTCAGGGTAGGCTACGAGCAGTACTTC. This translates into CASSLVRVGYEQYF.

V usage is TRBV7-9 and J usage is TRBJ2-1; 8 bases are shared with TRBD2. This CDR3 region has 18 residues. Germline CDR1 is SEHNR and CDR2 is FQNEAQ (reference sequence). After removal of 2 bases from V and 0 bases from J, the junction contained 9 bases not matched to a gene. CDR3 nucleotides: TGTGCCAGCAGCTTATGGTGGGGCGGGAGGAGCTCCTACAATGAGCAGTTCTTC. Translated: CASSLWWGGRSSYNEQFF.

The chain employs TRBV5-5 and TRBJ1-2; maybe TRBD1 (5 bases). This CDR3 has 14 residues. V was cut by 4 bases and J by 4 bases, with 14 bases left in between. Germline CDR1 SGHKS, CDR2 YYEKEE (reference sequence). CDR3 loop: CASSRQPGGYGYTF. CDR3 bases: TGTGCCAGCAGCCGGCAGCCCGGGGGCTATGGCTACACCTTC.

The chain has TRBV27 and TRBJ1-3; D perhaps matches TRBD1 (5 bases). V lost 6 bases to trimming and J lost 2 bases, with 8 bases between them. The CDR3 totals 13 residues. Germline-derived CDR1 and CDR2 are MNHEY and SMNVEV (reference sequence). The CDR3 spells CASRTVAGNTIYF. The CDR3 DNA follows: TGTGCCAGCAGGACAGTGGCTGGAAACACCATATATTTT.

CDR3 nucleotide sequence: TGTGCCAGCAGCCTGGGGACAGCTTCTCCTGAAGCTTTCTTT. It yields the protein CASSLGTASPEAFF. The V gene is TRBV5-5, the J gene TRBJ1-1; 7 bases map to TRBD1. CDR1 SGHKS and CDR2 YYEKEE come from the germline V gene (reference sequence). The CDR3 runs 14 residues. V trimming: 4 bases; J trimming: 6 bases; junction bases outside the gene matches: 9. Using reference TRBV5-5 and TRBJ1-1 for the parts outside the CDR3, the full variable domain is DAGVTQSPTHLIKTRGQQVTLRCSPISGHKSVSWYQQVLGQGPQFIFQYYEKEERGRGNFPDRFSARQFPNYSSELNVNALLLGDSALYLCASSLGTASPEAFFGQGTRLTVV.

The rearrangement links TRBV28 to TRBJ1-2; TRBD1 agrees at 10 bases. V trimming: 6 bases; J trimming: 0 bases; junction bases outside the gene matches: 13. Germline CDR1 is MDHEN and CDR2 is SYDVKM. The CDR3 contains 18 residues. CDR3 sequence (DNA): TGTGCCAGCAGACCCTACCGTGGGACAGGGGTTTCTAACTATGGCTACACCTTC. Protein product: CASRPYRGTGVSNYGYTF.

The chain has TRBV24-1 and TRBJ2-1; 9 bases are a match to TRBD1. This CDR3 is 16 amino acids long. The V segment lost 1 base and the J segment 4 bases; nucleotides outside the gene matches: 4. Germline lookup yields CDR1 KGHDR and CDR2 SFDVKD. For the CDR3, the DNA is TGTGCCACCAGTGATTTCCCCGGGACAGGGTACAATGAGCAGTTCTTC. Translating it yields CATSDFPGTGYNEQFF.

As DNA, the CDR3 is TGTGCCAGCAGCTTACGCGGGACAGGGGGCTTGTGGGGAAACACCATATATTTT. Encoded protein: CASSLRGTGGLWGNTIYF. The chain joins TRBV7-2 to TRBJ1-3, with 12 bases lining up with TRBD1. V was clipped by 2 bases and J by 4 bases; unmatched bases: 9. Looked up from germline, CDR1 is SGHTA and CDR2 is FQGNSA. The CDR3 sequence is 18 residues long.

The chain is built from TRBV7-9 and TRBJ2-3, with 13 bases matching TRBD2. The length of the CDR3 is 15 residues. The trim removed 1 base at V and 6 bases at J, leaving 1 base unmatched. From germline, CDR1 is SEHNR and CDR2 FQNEAQ (reference sequence). The CDR3 reads CASSLGLAGGDTQYF. The CDR3 region has the DNA TGTGCCAGCAGCTTAGGACTAGCGGGAGGTGATACGCAGTATTTT.